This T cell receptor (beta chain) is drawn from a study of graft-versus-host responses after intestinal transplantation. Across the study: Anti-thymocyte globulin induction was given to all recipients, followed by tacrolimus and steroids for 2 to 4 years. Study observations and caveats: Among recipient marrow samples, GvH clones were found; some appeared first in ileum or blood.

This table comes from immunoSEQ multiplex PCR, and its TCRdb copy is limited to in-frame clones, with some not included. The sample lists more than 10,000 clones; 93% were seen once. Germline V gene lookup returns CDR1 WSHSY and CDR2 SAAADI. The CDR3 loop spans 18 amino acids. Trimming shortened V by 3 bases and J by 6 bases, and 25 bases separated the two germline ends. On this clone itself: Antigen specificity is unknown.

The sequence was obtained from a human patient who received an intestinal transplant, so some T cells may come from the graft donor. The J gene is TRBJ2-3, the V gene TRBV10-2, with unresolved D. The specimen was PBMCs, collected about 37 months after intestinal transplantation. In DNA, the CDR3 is TGCGCCAGCAGTGATGAAGTAAAGGGCAAACTACTACGGGATACGCAGTATTTT. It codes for CASSDEVKGKLLRDTQYF.